This T cell receptor (beta chain) was captured by sequencing in a study of CD8+CD57+ T cells in acquired aplastic anemia. There are 14 residues in the CDR3. Germline CDR1 reads SQVTM; CDR2 reads ANQGSEA. Worth noting for this clonotype: A junction end diverges from the germline sequence, so it may reflect a read error.

CDR3 and TCR beta VDJ profiling relied on genomic DNA as the template. TCRdb re-called the reads through MiXCR, storing one row per CDR3 protein. The sample carries about 400,000 distinct CDR3 sequences, around 72% recorded once. The rearrangement uses TRBV29-1 and TRBJ2-3; D call uncertain. The sequence derives from a human donor in good health, serving as a control. Sequencing was carried out using sorted CD4+, CD8+, or CD8+CD57+ T cells (not recorded which) from PBMCs. In DNA, the CDR3 is TGCAGCGTTGTTTCGGACCAGTGCACTGGCTACACCTACTTT. The encoded protein is CSVVSDQCTGYTYF.